Presented here are 31 T cell receptor beta chains from one specimen sequenced in a study of blood T cell repertoires in COVID-19. The assay was immunoSEQ multiplex PCR, and TCRdb's table has in-frame clones only and misses some. The profile shows 150,000 to 200,000 clones, approximately 80% of them singletons. The sequencing input was peripheral blood. These receptors originate from a human donor in a cohort sampled during active COVID-19.

The chain has TRBV18 and TRBJ1-2; 7 bases agree with TRBD1. This CDR3 region has 14 residues. Trimming at V came to 3 bases and at J to 3 bases, leaving 4 bases not matched to a gene. Germline assignment: CDR1 KGHSH and CDR2 LQKENI. CDR3 bases: TGTGCCAGCTCACCTACAGGGGCGGACTATGGCTACACCTTC. Protein sequence: CASSPTGADYGYTF.

To note about this clone: The same CDR3 can be traced to other DNA sequences in this sample. V and J are TRBV7-9 and TRBJ2-7; the match to TRBD2 covers 8 bases. The V gene's germline CDR1 is SEHNR and CDR2 FQNEAQ (reference sequence). This CDR3 has 14 residues. The V and J ends lost 5 bases and 0 bases, in that order; junction bases with no gene match: 3. The CDR3 is CASSTSGGSYEQYF. The CDR3 DNA reads as TGTGCCAGCAGCACGAGCGGGGGCTCCTACGAGCAGTACTTC.

This rearrangement joins TRBV29-1 to TRBJ1-1, with D possibly being TRBD1 (5 bases). The CDR3 has 14 amino acids. Germline-derived CDR1 and CDR2 are SQVTM and ANQGSEA. The germline V and J ends were trimmed by 8 bases and 1 base, with 17 bases remaining between them. The CDR3 bases are TGCAGCTCCATCGGAAGGGGTTGGAACACTGAAGCTTTCTTT. Translated, it gives CSSIGRGWNTEAFF.

About this clone itself: Other DNA sequences of this sample code for an identical CDR3. The rearrangement links TRBV9 to TRBJ2-6; D possibly corresponds to TRBD1 (6 bases). This CDR3 has 16 amino acids. The V end lost 0 bases, the J end lost 4 bases, and 11 bases lay between the germline ends. Looked up from germline, CDR1 is SGDLS and CDR2 is YYNGEE. The CDR3 here is CASSVATGSGANVLTF. DNA for the CDR3: TGTGCCAGCAGCGTAGCTACAGGGTCCGGGGCCAACGTCCTGACTTTC.

The chain links TRBV3-1 (or the pseudogene TRBV3-2) to TRBJ1-3; D not resolved. The CDR3 consists of 14 residues. Germline V gives CDR1 LGHDT, CDR2 YNNKEL (reference sequence). Trimming took off 1 base at V and 4 bases at J, with 8 bases between the two ends. CDR3 protein: CASSQGPSGNTIYF. The CDR3 nucleotides read TGTGCCAGCAGCCAAGGGCCTTCGGGAAACACCATATATTTT.

The chain is built from TRBV3-1 (or the pseudogene TRBV3-2) and TRBJ1-6, with 10 bases identical to TRBD1. This CDR3 is built from 15 residues. CDR1 is LGHDT, CDR2 YNNKEL, per germline (reference sequence). After removal of 3 bases from V and 8 bases from J, the junction contained 4 bases not matched to a gene. CDR3 sequence reads: CASSQTGGAYSPLHF. The CDR3 DNA reads as TGTGCCAGCAGCCAGACAGGGGGCGCGTATTCACCCCTCCACTTT.

The CDR3 loop reads CASTRDREGETQYF. The CDR3 region has the DNA TGTGCCAGCACCAGGGACAGGGAGGGGGAGACCCAGTACTTC. This sequence joins TRBV2 and TRBJ2-5; 9 bases agree with TRBD1. There are 14 residues in the CDR3. Germline CDR1 reads SNHLY; CDR2 reads FYNNEI. The J segment lost 5 bases and the V segment lost 7 bases, leaving 8 bases of the junction unmatched.

The rearrangement joins TRBV12-3 or TRBV12-4 to TRBJ2-1; tentative D call: TRBD1 (6 bases). Trimming cost V 6 bases and J 5 bases, with 11 bases left between them. CDR3 length: 13 residues. The CDR3 coding sequence is TGTGCCAGCAGGCGACAGGACCACAATGAGCAGTTCTTC. As protein: CASRRQDHNEQFF.

This clone was seen a handful of times. The chain employs TRBV29-1 and TRBJ2-7; 12 nucleotides agree with TRBD2. With 7 bases clipped from V and 3 bases from J, the junction kept 7 bases outside the gene matches. This CDR3 comprises 14 residues. Germline CDR1 and CDR2: SQVTM and ANQGSEA. The CDR3 sequence: CSAELAGGGYEQYF. The CDR3 DNA sequence: TGCAGCGCGGAGCTAGCGGGGGGGGGCTACGAGCAGTACTTC.

This clone appeared a single time. J is TRBJ2-5 and V is TRBV5-1, with D tentatively TRBD2 (6 bases). The CDR3 is 14 amino acids. Germline CDR1 reads SGHRS; CDR2 reads YFSETQ. Trimming stripped 4 bases from V and 2 bases from J, with 12 bases between. This CDR3 reads CASSALAYQETQYF. As DNA, the CDR3 is TGCGCCAGCAGCGCCCTAGCGTATCAAGAGACCCAGTACTTC.

V usage is TRBV12-3 or TRBV12-4 and J usage is TRBJ1-1, with 9 bases fitting TRBD1. The V segment lost 6 bases and the J segment 13 bases; nucleotides outside the gene matches: 12. The CDR3 is 13 residues long. This chain's CDR3 is CASSSVGDRVLFF. In DNA, the CDR3 is TGTGCCAGCAGCTCTGTGGGGGACAGGGTGCTTTTCTTT.

The chain has TRBV18 and TRBJ2-5; D is perhaps TRBD2 (6 bases). Per germline, CDR1 KGHSH and CDR2 LQKENI. The CDR3 runs to 16 residues. Trimming pared 4 bases from V and 2 bases from J, leaving 17 bases between. For the CDR3, the DNA is TGTGCCAGCTCACTAACCCGCGGGGACCCGCAAGAGACCCAGTACTTC. The encoded protein is CASSLTRGDPQETQYF.

The chain recombines TRBV29-1 with TRBJ2-7; TRBD1 matches 7 bases. The CDR3 has 14 residues. V was clipped by 6 bases and J by 1 base; unmatched bases: 9. The germline CDR1 and CDR2 sequences are SQVTM and ANQGSEA. The CDR3 loop is CSVAVPGQSYEQYF. CDR3 nucleotide sequence: TGCAGCGTCGCAGTCCCGGGACAGTCCTACGAGCAGTACTTC.

A single count supports this clone. The genes are TRBV5-4 and TRBJ2-7, with 9 bases aligning to TRBD1. Germline-derived CDR1 and CDR2 are SGHNT and YYREEE (reference sequence). CDR3 length: 14 residues. The V and J ends lost 1 base and 3 bases, in that order; junction bases with no gene match: 2. The CDR3 DNA reads as TGTGCCAGCAGCTTGTGGACAGGGGACTACGAGCAGTACTTC. This codes for CASSLWTGDYEQYF.

V and J are TRBV27 and TRBJ2-1; D is unresolved. The CDR3 sequence is 14 residues long. Trimming removed 0 bases at V and 8 bases at J, with 11 bases between. CDR1 MNHEY and CDR2 SMNVEV come from the germline V gene (reference sequence). DNA of the CDR3: TGTGCCAGCAGTTTATCAGTTAGCACGGATGAGCAGTTCTTC. Encoded protein: CASSLSVSTDEQFF.

This clone was counted once. The chain joins TRBV5-1 to TRBJ2-7; D may be TRBD1 (5 bases). V shed 0 bases and J shed 2 bases, with 15 bases lying between them. Germline V lookup: CDR1 SGHRS, CDR2 YFSETQ. The CDR3 is made up of 16 amino acids. This CDR3 reads CASSLDQGPGAYEQYF. DNA of the CDR3: TGCGCCAGCAGCTTGGATCAGGGTCCGGGCGCCTACGAGCAGTACTTC.

V is TRBV13 and J is TRBJ2-5; 8 positions match TRBD1. There are 15 residues in the CDR3. The V gene end was trimmed by 4 bases and the J gene end by 4 bases; junction bases not matched to a gene: 8. In germline, CDR1 is PRHDT, CDR2 FYEKMQ (reference sequence). The CDR3 DNA sequence: TGTGCCAGCAGCTCGCAGGACAGGGAGAGAGAGACCCAGTACTTC. The encoded protein is CASSSQDRERETQYF.

The genes are TRBV18 and TRBJ1-2; a possible D gene is TRBD1 (6 bases). The CDR3 extends over 14 amino acids. The V gene lost 3 bases and the J gene lost 5 bases, with 13 bases spanning the gap. Germline V gives CDR1 KGHSH, CDR2 LQKENI. This CDR3 reads CASSPGDRNYGYTF. The CDR3 DNA follows: TGTGCCAGCTCACCGGGAGACAGGAATTATGGCTACACCTTC. Based on the CDR3 plus reference TRBV18 and TRBJ1-2, the full variable domain is NAGVMQNPRHLVRRRGQEARLRCSPMKGHSHVYWYRQLPEEGLKFMVYLQKENIIDESGMPKERFSAEFPKEGPSILRIQQVVRGDSAAYFCASSPGDRNYGYTFGSGTRLTVV.

The V gene is TRBV7-9, the J gene TRBJ2-7; D perhaps matches TRBD2 (7 bases). Trimming pared 1 base from V and 5 bases from J, leaving 15 bases between. CDR3 length equals 15 residues. Germline V lookup: CDR1 SEHNR, CDR2 FQNEAQ (reference sequence). The CDR3 nucleotides are TGTGCCAGCAGCTTAGGCGGGGGCAATTACCACGAGCAGTACTTC. Protein sequence: CASSLGGGNYHEQYF. Together with reference TRBV7-9 and TRBJ2-7, the CDR3 gives the full variable domain: DTGVSQNPRHKITKRGQNVTFRCDPISEHNRLYWYRQTLGQGPEFLTYFQNEAQLEKSRLLSDRFSAERPKGSFSTLEIQRTEQGDSAMYLCASSLGGGNYHEQYFGPGTRLTVT.

The rearrangement links TRBV6-8 to TRBJ2-5, with D possibly being TRBD1 (6 bases). This CDR3 is 15 amino acids long. Germline CDR1 MNHGY, CDR2 SAAAGT. Trimming left V 2 bases short and J 4 bases short, with 14 bases between. The CDR3 DNA reads TGTGCCAGCAGTTACATGGACAGTTTCCCAGAGACCCAGTACTTC. Its translation: CASSYMDSFPETQYF.

The V and J genes are TRBV19 and TRBJ1-3, with D possibly being TRBD1 (6 bases). CDR3 length: 15 residues. Per germline, CDR1 LNHDA and CDR2 SQIVND (reference sequence). V was shortened by 3 bases and J by 3 bases, with 12 bases between the two germline ends. As DNA, the CDR3 is TGTGCCAGTAGTATCTTGGACAGAGATGGAAACACCATATATTTT. It translates to CASSILDRDGNTIYF.

A word on this clone: Additional DNA sequences in this sample encode the identical CDR3. The chain is built from TRBV29-1 and TRBJ1-4; the match to TRBD1 covers 7 bases. The CDR3 length is 14 residues. Trimming removed 5 bases from V and 4 bases from J; junction bases left unmatched: 7. CDR1 SQVTM and CDR2 ANQGSEA come from the germline V gene. CDR3 coding DNA: TGCAGCGTTCCCTCCGGGACAGTTAATGAAAAACTGTTTTTT. Translation gives CSVPSGTVNEKLFF. The whole variable domain, filled in from reference TRBV29-1 and TRBJ1-4, reads SAVISQKPSRDICQRGTSLTIQCQVDSQVTMMFWYRQQPGQSLTLIATANQGSEATYESGFVIDKFPISRPNLTFSTLTVSNMSPEDSSIYLCSVPSGTVNEKLFFGSGTQLSVL.

The chain combines TRBV21-1 with TRBJ1-5; the D call of TRBD1 is as the table states it, not checked on the DNA. TRBV21-1 is assigned pseudogene status. This CDR3 is built from 20 residues. The CDR3 sequence is CASSNSIGQGGGYSNQPQHF. In nucleotides, the CDR3 is TGTGCCAGCAGCAATTCTATTGGACAGGGGGGAGGTTATAGCAATCAGCCCCAGCATTTT.

The rearrangement uses TRBV4-1 and TRBJ1-5; tentatively, D is TRBD1 (5 bases). CDR1 is MGHRA and CDR2 is YSYEKL in the germline V gene. This CDR3 comprises 15 residues. V lost 6 bases, J lost 3 bases, and 15 bases lay in between. The CDR3 DNA is TGCGCCAGCAGACCCACAGGAGACGCCAATCAGCCCCAGCATTTT. As protein: CASRPTGDANQPQHF.

This chain connects TRBV7-8 to TRBJ2-7, with 7 bases identical to TRBD1. V lost 4 bases, J lost 2 bases, and 8 bases stayed unmatched. In germline, CDR1 is SGHVS, CDR2 FQNEAQ. This CDR3 is built from 15 residues. The CDR3 sequence is CASSSRDRFTYEQYF. The CDR3 region has the DNA TGTGCCAGCAGCTCCAGGGACAGATTCACCTACGAGCAGTACTTC.

V is TRBV15 and J is TRBJ1-1, with D perhaps TRBD1 (5 bases). V was cut by 1 base and J by 0 bases, with 9 bases left in between. This CDR3 has 15 amino acids. Germline CDR1 is LNHNV and CDR2 is YYDKDF (reference sequence). The DNA for the CDR3 is TGTGCCACCAGCAGAGGATTCAGGGTGAACACTGAAGCTTTCTTT. Residues: CATSRGFRVNTEAFF. Full variable domain (rest looked up from reference TRBV15 and TRBJ1-1): DAMVIQNPRYQVTQFGKPVTLSCSQTLNHNVMYWYQQKSSQAPKLLFHYYDKDFNNEADTPDNFQSRRPNTSFCFLDIRSPGLGDTAMYLCATSRGFRVNTEAFFGQGTRLTVV.

The chain couples TRBV21-1 to TRBJ1-5. TRBV21-1 is tagged as a pseudogene. The CDR3 has 16 amino acids. The CDR3 is CASSKASGKRDQPQHF. CDR3 sequence (DNA): TGTGCCAGCAGCAAAGCTTCGGGGAAGAGGGATCAGCCCCAGCATTTT.

J is TRBJ1-3 and V is TRBV19, with TRBD1 matching 8 bases. The CDR3 spans 15 residues. V lost 10 bases, J lost 2 bases, and 10 bases stayed unmatched. The germline CDR1 and CDR2 sequences are LNHDA and SQIVND (reference sequence). The CDR3 loop is CATNKDRAAGNTIYF. CDR3 coding DNA: TGTGCCACGAACAAGGACAGGGCGGCTGGAAACACCATATATTTT.

This sequence joins TRBV28 and TRBJ1-6; TRBD1 might be the D (6 bases). V was cut by 8 bases and J by 9 bases, with 11 bases left in between. This CDR3 is built from 12 residues. Germline V CDR1 and CDR2: MDHEN, SYDVKM. CDR3 in amino acids: CASCQGSSPLHF. CDR3 DNA: TGTGCCAGCTGCCAGGGGAGTTCACCCCTCCACTTT.

This clone was counted only a few times. The rearrangement uses TRBV6-5 and TRBJ1-1, with TRBD1 as a possible D gene (5 bases). The V and J ends lost 2 bases and 7 bases respectively, with 8 bases between them. This CDR3 region has 12 residues. The germline V gene encodes CDR1 MNHEY and CDR2 SVGAGI. The CDR3 DNA is TGTGCCAGCAGTTACCGCGGGGGTGAAGCTTTCTTT. This encodes CASSYRGGEAFF.

This chain joins TRBV2 and TRBJ2-7, with D perhaps TRBD1 (6 bases). The CDR3 is 13 amino acids. CDR1 and CDR2 from the germline V gene are SNHLY and FYNNEI. Trimming shortened V by 3 bases and J by 3 bases, and 9 bases separated the two germline ends. This CDR3 reads CASSDNRDYEQYF. CDR3 sequence (DNA): TGTGCCAGCAGTGATAACAGGGACTACGAGCAGTACTTC. Looking up the rest from reference TRBV2 and TRBJ2-7 gives the full variable domain: EPEVTQTPSHQVTQMGQEVILRCVPISNHLYFYWYRQILGQKVEFLVSFYNNEISEKSEIFDDQFSVERPDGSNFTLKIRSTKLEDSAMYFCASSDNRDYEQYFGPGTRLTVT.